The clone carrying this TCR beta chain was counted many times. Its specificity is not known. The data originate from a study of CD8+CD57+ T cells in acquired aplastic anemia. Background on the study: Roughly 3 ug was the average amount of DNA from sorted CD4+ and CD8+ cells. Regarding the study as a whole: Patients showed no significant difference from controls in CD8+ Simpson's diversity. Common to patients and controls were twenty-nine CD8+ CDR3 sequences.

Germline V gene sequence: CDR1 SGHRS, CDR2 YFSETQ. V lost 4 bases, J lost 3 bases, and 11 bases lay in between. The CDR3 totals 14 residues. Flow cytometry had shown expanded CD8+CD57+ cells in the patients chosen for sequencing. A severe acquired aplastic anemia diagnosis applied to all patients. Profiling that covered TCR beta VDJ and CDR3 relied on genomic DNA as its template. TCRdb itself ran the reads through MiXCR, one entry per CDR3 protein. The sample carries over 250,000 distinct CDR3 sequences, 45% to 65% recorded once. The rearrangement joins TRBV5-1 to TRBJ2-1; TRBD1 is a possible D gene (5 bases). The clonotype comes from a human donor with aplastic anemia. Source material: sorted CD4+, CD8+, or CD8+CD57+ T cells (not recorded which) from PBMCs. The CDR3 DNA follows: TGCGCCAGCAGCCTGACAGAGATCTACAATGAGCAGTTCTTC. It codes for CASSLTEIYNEQFF.